The 6 T cell receptor beta chains below come from one sample, sequenced in a study of metastatic and nonmetastatic thyroid tumors. TCRdb re-analyzed the PCR reads using MiXCR. Of about 69,000 clones in the sample, 14% were seen once. Patients were all untreated before their thyroid surgery. The sample taken for sequencing was blood. These receptors were collected from a male donor with papillary thyroid cancer or a benign thyroid nodule (not recorded which). Some clones in this sample may be carry-over from other donors' samples.

This clone was observed many times. The CDR3 DNA reads as TGCAGCGACCAGGGGACGGGAAACACTGAAGCTTTCTTT. Translating it yields CSDQGTGNTEAFF. V gene TRBV29-1 combines with J gene TRBJ1-1; perhaps TRBD1 as D (6 bases). Germline V gives CDR1 SQVTM, CDR2 ANQGSEA. V was trimmed by 7 bases and J by 2 bases, leaving 14 bases between them. This CDR3 has 13 amino acids.

This clone showed up many times. This chain joins TRBV12-3 or TRBV12-4 and TRBJ2-2, with 10 bases that match TRBD2. The CDR3 runs 15 residues. The V gene end was trimmed by 2 bases and the J gene end by 3 bases; junction bases not matched to a gene: 0. DNA for the CDR3: TGTGCCAGCAGTTTACTAGCGGGAGACACCGGGGAGCTGTTTTTT. Its protein is CASSLLAGDTGELFF.

This clone was seen at least ten times. Lacking the conserved final phenylalanine or tryptophan, this CDR3 likely reflects a read error. V usage is TRBV14 and J usage is TRBJ1-1; D may be TRBD1 (5 bases). This CDR3 has 15 residues. Trimming took 5 bases from V and 6 from J, leaving 19 bases between them. Germline assignment: CDR1 SGHDN and CDR2 FVKESK. The CDR3 sequence: CASSSTARARSEAFL. CDR3 bases: TGTGCCAGCAGCTCCACCGCCAGGGCGAGGTCTGAAGCTTTCCTT.

The V and J genes are TRBV11-2 and TRBJ2-3, with D maybe TRBD2 (6 bases). Trimming took off 3 bases at V and 3 bases at J, with 16 bases between the two ends. This CDR3 spans 16 amino acids. Germline V gene sequence: CDR1 SGHAT, CDR2 FQNNGV. The CDR3 protein is CASSFMLSGATDTQYF. DNA for the CDR3: TGTGCCAGCAGCTTCATGTTATCGGGAGCAACAGATACGCAGTATTTT. Filled out from reference TRBV11-2 and TRBJ2-3, the complete variable domain reads EAGVAQSPRYKIIEKRQSVAFWCNPISGHATLYWYQQILGQGPKLLIQFQNNGVVDDSQLPKDRFSAERLKGVDSTLKIQPAKLEDSAVYLCASSFMLSGATDTQYFGPGTRLTVL.

In DNA, the CDR3 is TGTGCCAGCAGTGAGACAGGGACTAACTATGGCTACACCTTC. Its protein product is CASSETGTNYGYTF. V gene TRBV2 combines with J gene TRBJ1-2; TRBD1 aligns across 7 bases. The V segment lost 3 bases and the J segment 0 bases; nucleotides outside the gene matches: 1. The germline V gene encodes CDR1 SNHLY and CDR2 FYNNEI. The CDR3 totals 14 residues.

In this sample, this clone turned up many times. The chain carries TRBV4-2 and TRBJ1-1; D is unclear. CDR1 is LGHNA and CDR2 is YNFKEQ in the germline V gene. V dropped 2 bases and J dropped 1 base, with 11 bases sitting between them. There are 15 residues in the CDR3. CDR3 residues: CASSQYPDTNTEAFF. The CDR3 DNA reads as TGTGCCAGCAGCCAATATCCAGATACGAACACTGAAGCTTTCTTT.